This T cell receptor beta chain was obtained from a study of identical twins. TCRdb analysed the 5' RACE reads with MiXCR anew, one entry per CDR3 protein. The table lists around 480,000 distinct CDR3 sequences, 14% of them singletons. Every sampled donor was Caucasian and healthy. V was shortened by 3 bases and J by 2 bases, with 2 bases between the two germline ends. The germline CDR1 and CDR2 sequences are SGDLS and YYNGEE. The CDR3 totals 11 residues. This clonotype was found many times. The sample was also reused in another study, on yellow fever vaccine responses in identical twins. According to that study: Vaccine T cell responses of twins reportedly seemed partly convergent and partly personalized.

This TCR was sampled from a woman younger than 30 in good health. The chain links TRBV9 to TRBJ1-2; no clear D. The material sequenced was CD4+ T cells sorted from blood. The CDR3 spells CASSDNYGYTF. CDR3 coding DNA: TGTGCCAGCAGCGACAACTATGGCTACACCTTC.